This T cell receptor beta chain was retrieved from a study of blood T cell repertoires in COVID-19. Method: immunoSEQ multiplex PCR; TCRdb's copy keeps in-frame clones and lacks some. The repertoire holds approximately 55,000 clones, with more than 70% as singletons. Germline values: CDR1 SGHNT, CDR2 YYREEE (reference sequence). J was trimmed by 3 bases and V by 4 bases; bases with no gene match: 5. This CDR3 has 15 residues. The sequenced sample consisted of peripheral blood. The chain is built from TRBV5-4 and TRBJ2-3, with 10 bases matching TRBD1. This receptor was obtained from a man under 40 with COVID-19, enrolled during active disease. CDR3 protein: CASSDDRGPTDTQYF. For the CDR3, the DNA is TGTGCCAGCAGCGATGACAGGGGGCCTACAGATACGCAGTATTTT.